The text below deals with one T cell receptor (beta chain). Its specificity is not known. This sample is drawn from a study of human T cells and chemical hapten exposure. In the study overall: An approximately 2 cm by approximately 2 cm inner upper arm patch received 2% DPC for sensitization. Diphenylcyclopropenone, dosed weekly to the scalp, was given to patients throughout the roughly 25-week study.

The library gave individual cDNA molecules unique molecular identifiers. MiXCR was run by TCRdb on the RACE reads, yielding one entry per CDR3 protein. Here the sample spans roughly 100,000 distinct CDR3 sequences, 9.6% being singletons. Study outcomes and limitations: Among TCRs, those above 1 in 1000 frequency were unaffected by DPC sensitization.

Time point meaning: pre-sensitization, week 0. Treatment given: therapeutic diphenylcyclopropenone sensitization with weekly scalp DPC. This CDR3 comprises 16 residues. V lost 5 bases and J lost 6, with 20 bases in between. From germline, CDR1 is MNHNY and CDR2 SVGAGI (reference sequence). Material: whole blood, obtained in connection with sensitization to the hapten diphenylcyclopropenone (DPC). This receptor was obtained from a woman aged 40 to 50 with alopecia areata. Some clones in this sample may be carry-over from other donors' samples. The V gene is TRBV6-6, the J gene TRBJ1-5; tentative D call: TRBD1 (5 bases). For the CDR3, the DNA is TGTGCCAGCAGTGACAGCCAGTTGGCGAGGGGTCAGCCCCAGCATTTT. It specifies CASSDSQLARGQPQHF.